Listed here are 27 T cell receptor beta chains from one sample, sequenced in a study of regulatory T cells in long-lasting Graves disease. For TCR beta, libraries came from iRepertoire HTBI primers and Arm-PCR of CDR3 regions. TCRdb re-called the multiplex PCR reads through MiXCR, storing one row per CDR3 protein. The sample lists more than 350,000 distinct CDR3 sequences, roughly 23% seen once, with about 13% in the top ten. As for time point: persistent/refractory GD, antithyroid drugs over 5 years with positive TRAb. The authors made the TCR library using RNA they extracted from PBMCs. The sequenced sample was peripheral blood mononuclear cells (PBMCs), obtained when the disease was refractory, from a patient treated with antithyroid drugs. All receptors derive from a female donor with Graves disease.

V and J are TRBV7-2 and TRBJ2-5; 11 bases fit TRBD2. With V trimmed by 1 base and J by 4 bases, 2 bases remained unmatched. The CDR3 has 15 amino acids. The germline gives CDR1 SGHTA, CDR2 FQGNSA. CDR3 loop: CASSLVGTSGETQYF. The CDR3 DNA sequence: TGTGCCAGCAGCTTAGTAGGGACTAGCGGAGAGACCCAGTACTTC. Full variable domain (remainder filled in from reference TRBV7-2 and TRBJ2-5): GAGVSQSPSNKVTEKGKDVELRCDPISGHTALYWYRQSLGQGLEFLIYFQGNSAPDKSGLPSDRFSAERTGGSVSTLTIQRTQQEDSAVYLCASSLVGTSGETQYFGPGTRLLVL.

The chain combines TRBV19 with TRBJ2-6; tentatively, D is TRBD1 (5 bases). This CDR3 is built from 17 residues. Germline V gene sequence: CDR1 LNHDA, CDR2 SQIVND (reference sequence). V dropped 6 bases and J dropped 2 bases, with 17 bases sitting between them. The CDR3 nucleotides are TGTGCCAGTAGGCAAAGAACCCAGGGTGCTGGGGCCAACGTCCTGACTTTC. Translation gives CASRQRTQGAGANVLTF. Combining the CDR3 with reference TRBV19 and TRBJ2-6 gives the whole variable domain DGGITQSPKYLFRKEGQNVTLSCEQNLNHDAMYWYRQDPGQGLRLIYYSQIVNDFQKGDIAEGYSVSREKKESFPLTVTSAQKNPTAFYLCASRQRTQGAGANVLTFGAGSRLTVL.

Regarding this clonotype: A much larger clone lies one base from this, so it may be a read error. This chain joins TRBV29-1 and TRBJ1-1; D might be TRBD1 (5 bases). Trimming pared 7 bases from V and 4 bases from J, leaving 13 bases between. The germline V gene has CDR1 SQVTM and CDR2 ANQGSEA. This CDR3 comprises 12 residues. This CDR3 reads CSAGGTSTEAFF. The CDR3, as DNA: TGCAGCGCTGGGGGGACGAGCACTGAAGCTTTCTTT.

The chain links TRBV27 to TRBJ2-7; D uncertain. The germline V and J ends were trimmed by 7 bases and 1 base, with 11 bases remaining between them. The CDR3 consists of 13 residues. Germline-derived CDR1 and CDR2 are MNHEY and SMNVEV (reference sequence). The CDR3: CASTLPASYEQYF. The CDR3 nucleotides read TGTGCCAGCACCCTCCCAGCTTCCTACGAGCAGTACTTC.

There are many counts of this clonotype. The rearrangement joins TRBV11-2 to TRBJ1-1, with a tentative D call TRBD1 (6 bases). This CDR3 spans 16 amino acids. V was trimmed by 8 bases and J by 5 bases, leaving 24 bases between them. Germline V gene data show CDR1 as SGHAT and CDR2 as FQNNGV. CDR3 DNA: TGTGCCAGCGGGGAATTATCAAACAGGGTAAGGACTGAAGCTTTCTTT. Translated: CASGELSNRVRTEAFF.

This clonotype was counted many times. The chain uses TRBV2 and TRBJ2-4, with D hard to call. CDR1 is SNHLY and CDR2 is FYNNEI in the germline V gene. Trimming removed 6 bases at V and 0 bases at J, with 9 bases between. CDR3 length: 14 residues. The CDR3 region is CASRERVAKNIQYF. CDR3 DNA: TGTGCCAGCAGGGAACGGGTAGCCAAAAACATTCAGTACTTC.

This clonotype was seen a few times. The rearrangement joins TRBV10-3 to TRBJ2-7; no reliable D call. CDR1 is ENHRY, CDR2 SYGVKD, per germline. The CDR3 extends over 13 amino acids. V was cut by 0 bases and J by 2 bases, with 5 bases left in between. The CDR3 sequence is CAISESIPYEQYF. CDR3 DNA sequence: TGTGCCATCAGTGAGTCGATTCCCTACGAGCAGTACTTC.

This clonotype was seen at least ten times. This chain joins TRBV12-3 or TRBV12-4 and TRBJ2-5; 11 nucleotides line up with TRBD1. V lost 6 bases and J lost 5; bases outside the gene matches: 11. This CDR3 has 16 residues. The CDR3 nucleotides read TGTGCCAGCAGCTCCGCCTCGGACAGGGGGCGTGAGACCCAGTACTTC. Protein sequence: CASSSASDRGRETQYF.

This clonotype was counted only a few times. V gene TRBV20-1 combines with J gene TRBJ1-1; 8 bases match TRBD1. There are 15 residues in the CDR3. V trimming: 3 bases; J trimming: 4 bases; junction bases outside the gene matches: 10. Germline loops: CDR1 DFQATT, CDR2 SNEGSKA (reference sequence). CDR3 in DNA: TGCAGTGCTAGCGGGGACAGGAGGGGGGGCACTGAAGCTTTCTTT. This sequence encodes CSASGDRRGGTEAFF.

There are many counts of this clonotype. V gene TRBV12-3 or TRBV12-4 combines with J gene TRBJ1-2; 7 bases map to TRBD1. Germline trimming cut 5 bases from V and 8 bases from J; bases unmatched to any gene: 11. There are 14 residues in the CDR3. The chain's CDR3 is CASSPIKGASGYTF. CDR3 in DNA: TGTGCCAGCAGTCCGATAAAGGGGGCGTCCGGCTACACCTTC.

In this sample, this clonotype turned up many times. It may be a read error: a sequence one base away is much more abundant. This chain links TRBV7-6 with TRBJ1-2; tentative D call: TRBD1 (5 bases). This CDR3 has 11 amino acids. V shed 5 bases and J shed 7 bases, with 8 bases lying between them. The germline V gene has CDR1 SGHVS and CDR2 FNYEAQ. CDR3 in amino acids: CASSPGFGYTF. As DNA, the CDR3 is TGTGCCAGCAGCCCAGGGTTTGGCTACACCTTC.

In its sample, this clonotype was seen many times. The CDR3 DNA follows: TGCAGCGCCGGGCCATCGCCCTACGAGCAGTACTTC. This sequence encodes CSAGPSPYEQYF. The chain carries TRBV29-1 and TRBJ2-7, with D unresolved. The CDR3 runs to 12 residues. CDR1 SQVTM and CDR2 ANQGSEA come from the germline V gene. Trimming took 7 bases from V and 2 from J, leaving 12 bases between them.

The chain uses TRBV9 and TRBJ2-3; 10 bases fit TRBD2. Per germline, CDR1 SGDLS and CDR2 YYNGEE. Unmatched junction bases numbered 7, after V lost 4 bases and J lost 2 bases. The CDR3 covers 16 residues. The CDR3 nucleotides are TGTGCCAGCAGCCCGGGACTAGCGCCTTACACAGATACGCAGTATTTT. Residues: CASSPGLAPYTDTQYF.

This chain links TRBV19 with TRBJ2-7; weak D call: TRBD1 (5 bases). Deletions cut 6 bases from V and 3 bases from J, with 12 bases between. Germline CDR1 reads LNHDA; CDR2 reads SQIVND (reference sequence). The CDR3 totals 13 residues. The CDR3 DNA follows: TGTGCCAGTAGGGACAACTCGGTCTACGAGCAGTACTTC. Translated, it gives CASRDNSVYEQYF.

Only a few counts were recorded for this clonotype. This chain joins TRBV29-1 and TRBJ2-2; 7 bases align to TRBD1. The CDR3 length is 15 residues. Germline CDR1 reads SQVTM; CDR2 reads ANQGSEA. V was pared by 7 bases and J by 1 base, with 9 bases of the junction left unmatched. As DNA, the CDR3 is TGCAGCGCCCGGGACAGTCCGAAGAACACCGGGGAGCTGTTTTTT. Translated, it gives CSARDSPKNTGELFF.

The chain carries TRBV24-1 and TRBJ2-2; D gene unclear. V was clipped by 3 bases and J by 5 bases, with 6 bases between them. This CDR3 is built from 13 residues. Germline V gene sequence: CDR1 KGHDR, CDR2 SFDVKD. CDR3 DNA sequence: TGTGCCACCAGTGATAGCGTGACCGGGGAGCTGTTTTTT. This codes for CATSDSVTGELFF.

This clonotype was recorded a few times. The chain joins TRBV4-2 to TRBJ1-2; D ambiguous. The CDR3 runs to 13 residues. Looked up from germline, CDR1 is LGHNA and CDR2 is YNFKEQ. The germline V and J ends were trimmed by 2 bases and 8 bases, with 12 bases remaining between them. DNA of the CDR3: TGTGCCAGCAGCCAACTCCAGGTGGAGGGCTACACCTTC. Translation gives CASSQLQVEGYTF.

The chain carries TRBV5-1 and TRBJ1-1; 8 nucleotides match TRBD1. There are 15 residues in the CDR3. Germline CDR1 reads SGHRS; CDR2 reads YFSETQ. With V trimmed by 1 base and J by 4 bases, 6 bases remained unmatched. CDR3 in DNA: TGCGCCAGCAGCTTGACAGGGGGTATTGGCACTGAAGCTTTCTTT. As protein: CASSLTGGIGTEAFF.

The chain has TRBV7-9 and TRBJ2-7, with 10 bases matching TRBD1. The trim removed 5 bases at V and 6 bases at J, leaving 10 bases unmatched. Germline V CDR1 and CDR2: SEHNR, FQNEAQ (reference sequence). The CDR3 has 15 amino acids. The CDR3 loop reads CASSIRQGAQTEQYF. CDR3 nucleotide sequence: TGTGCCAGCAGCATAAGACAGGGGGCGCAGACCGAGCAGTACTTC.

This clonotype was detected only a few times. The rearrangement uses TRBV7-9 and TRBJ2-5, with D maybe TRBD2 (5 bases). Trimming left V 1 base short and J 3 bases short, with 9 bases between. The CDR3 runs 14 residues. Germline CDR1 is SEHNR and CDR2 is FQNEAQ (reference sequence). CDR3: CASSLVISEETQYF. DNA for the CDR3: TGTGCCAGCAGCTTAGTAATTAGCGAAGAGACCCAGTACTTC.

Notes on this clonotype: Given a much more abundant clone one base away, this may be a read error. Here the CDR3 reads CASSLAPGQGYEQHF. The DNA of the CDR3 is TGTGCCAGCAGCTTAGCCCCGGGACAGGGCTACGAGCAGCACTTC. The chain is built from TRBV12-3 or TRBV12-4 and TRBJ2-7; 9 nucleotides line up with TRBD1. This CDR3 contains 15 residues.

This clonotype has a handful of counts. The CDR3 bases are TGTGCCATCAGTGAGTCAACAACTGAAGCTTTCTTT. This gives the protein CAISESTTEAFF. The V gene is TRBV10-3, the J gene TRBJ1-1; D uncertain. The V gene's germline CDR1 is ENHRY and CDR2 SYGVKD. V lost 0 bases and J 5 bases, leaving 4 bases between the germline ends. The CDR3 runs 12 residues.

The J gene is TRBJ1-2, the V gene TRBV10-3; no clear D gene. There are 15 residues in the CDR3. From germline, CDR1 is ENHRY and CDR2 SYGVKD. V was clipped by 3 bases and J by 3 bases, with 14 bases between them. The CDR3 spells CAISDEAKRDYGYTF. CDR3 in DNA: TGTGCCATCAGTGACGAAGCGAAAAGGGACTATGGCTACACCTTC.

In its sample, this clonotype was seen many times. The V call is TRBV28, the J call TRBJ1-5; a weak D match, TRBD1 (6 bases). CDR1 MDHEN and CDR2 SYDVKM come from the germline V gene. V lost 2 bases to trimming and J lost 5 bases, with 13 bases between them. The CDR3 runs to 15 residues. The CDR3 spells CASSLAPGVYQPQHF. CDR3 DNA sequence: TGTGCCAGCAGTTTAGCCCCAGGGGTTTATCAGCCCCAGCATTTT.

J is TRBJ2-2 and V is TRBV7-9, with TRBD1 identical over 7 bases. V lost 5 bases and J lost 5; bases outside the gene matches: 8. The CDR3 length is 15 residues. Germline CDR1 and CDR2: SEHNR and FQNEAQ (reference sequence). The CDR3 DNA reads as TGTGCCAGCAGCCCCGATTTGGGACAGACCGGGGAGCTGTTTTTT. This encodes CASSPDLGQTGELFF.

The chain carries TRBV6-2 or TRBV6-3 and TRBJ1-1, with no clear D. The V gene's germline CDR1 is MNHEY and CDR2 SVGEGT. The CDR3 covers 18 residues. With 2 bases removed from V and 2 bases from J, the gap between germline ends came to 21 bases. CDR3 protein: CASSYSLHPPWLNTEAFF. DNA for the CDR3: TGTGCCAGCAGTTACAGTCTCCACCCCCCTTGGTTAAACACTGAAGCTTTCTTT.

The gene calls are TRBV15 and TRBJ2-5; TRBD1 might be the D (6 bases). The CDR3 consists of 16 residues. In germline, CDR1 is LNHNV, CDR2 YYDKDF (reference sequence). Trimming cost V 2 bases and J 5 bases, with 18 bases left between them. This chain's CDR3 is CATSRSRNRVEETQYF. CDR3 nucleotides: TGTGCCACCAGCAGAAGCCGCAACAGGGTAGAGGAGACCCAGTACTTC.